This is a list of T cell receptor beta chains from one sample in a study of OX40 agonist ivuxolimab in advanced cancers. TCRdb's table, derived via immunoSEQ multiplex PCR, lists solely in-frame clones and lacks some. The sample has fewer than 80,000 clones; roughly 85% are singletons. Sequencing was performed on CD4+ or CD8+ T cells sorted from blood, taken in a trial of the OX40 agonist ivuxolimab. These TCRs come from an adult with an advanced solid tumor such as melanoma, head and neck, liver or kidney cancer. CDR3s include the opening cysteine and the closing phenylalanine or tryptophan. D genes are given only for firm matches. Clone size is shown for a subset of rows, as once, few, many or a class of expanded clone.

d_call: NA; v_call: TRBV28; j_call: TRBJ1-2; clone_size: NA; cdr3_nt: TGTGCCAGCAGGTCGGGGGGGCGAGATGGCTACACCTTC; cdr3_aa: CASRSGGRDGYTF
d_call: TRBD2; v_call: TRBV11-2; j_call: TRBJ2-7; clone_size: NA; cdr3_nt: TGTGCCAGCAGCTCACCGGGACTAGCGATCGAGCAGTACTTC; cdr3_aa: CASSSPGLAIEQYF
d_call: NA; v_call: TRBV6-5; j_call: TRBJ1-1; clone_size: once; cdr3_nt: TGTGCCAGCAGTTACTCGTCCAGGGTTACTGAAGCTTTCTTT; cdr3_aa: CASSYSSRVTEAFF
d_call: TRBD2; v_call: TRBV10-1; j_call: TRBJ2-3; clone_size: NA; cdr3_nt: TGCGCCAGCAGTGGGACTAGCGGGGGAATAACAGATACGCAGTATTTT; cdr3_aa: CASSGTSGGITDTQYF
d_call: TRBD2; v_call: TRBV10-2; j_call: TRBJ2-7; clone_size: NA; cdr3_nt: TGCGCCAGCATCCAAGTCCGGACTAGCGGTTCCTACGAGCAGTACTTC; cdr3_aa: CASIQVRTSGSYEQYF
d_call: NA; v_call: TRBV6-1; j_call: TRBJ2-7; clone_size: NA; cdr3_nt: TGTGCCAGCAGTGGGGGGTGGGGGCCGGACCACGAGCAGTACTTC; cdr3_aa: CASSGGWGPDHEQYF
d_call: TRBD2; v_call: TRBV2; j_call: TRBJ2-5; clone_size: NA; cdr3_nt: TGTGCCAGCAGTGAACTTAGGGGGACTAGCAGTAGGGGAGAGACCCAGTACTTC; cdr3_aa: CASSELRGTSSRGETQYF
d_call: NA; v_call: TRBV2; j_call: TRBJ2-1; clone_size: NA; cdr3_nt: TGTGCCAGCAGAGCCCTGGACCTCTCCCATGAGCAGTTCTTC; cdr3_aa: CASRALDLSHEQFF
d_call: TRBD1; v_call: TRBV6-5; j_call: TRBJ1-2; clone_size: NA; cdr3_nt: TGTGCCAGCAGTCCCGGGACAGGGGGCAATGGCTACACCTTC; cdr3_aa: CASSPGTGGNGYTF
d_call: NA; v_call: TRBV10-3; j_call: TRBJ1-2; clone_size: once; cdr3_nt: TGTGCCATCACGGGCAGGAACGCTAACTATGGCTACACCTTC; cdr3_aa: CAITGRNANYGYTF
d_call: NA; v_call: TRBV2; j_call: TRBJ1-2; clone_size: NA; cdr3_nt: TGTGCCAGCAGCTATGACAGGAGATCACTAACTAACTATGGCTACACCTTC; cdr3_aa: CASSYDRRSLTNYGYTF
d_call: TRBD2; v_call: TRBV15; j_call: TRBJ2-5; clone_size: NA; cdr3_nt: TGTGCCACCAGCGAAGGACTAGCGGGAGAAGAGACCCAGTACTTC; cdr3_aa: CATSEGLAGEETQYF
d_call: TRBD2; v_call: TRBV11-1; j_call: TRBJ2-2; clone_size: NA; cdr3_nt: TGTGCCAGCAGCCTTAGCGGGGGGAACACCGGGGAGCTGTTTTTT; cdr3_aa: CASSLSGGNTGELFF
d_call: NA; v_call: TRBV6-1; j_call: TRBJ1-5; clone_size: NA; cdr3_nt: TGTGCCAGCAGTGAAGAGGGGACCTATCAGCCCCAGCATTTT; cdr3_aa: CASSEEGTYQPQHF
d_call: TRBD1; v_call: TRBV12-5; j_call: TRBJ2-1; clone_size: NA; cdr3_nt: TGTGCTAGTTCAATGTTAGGGACAGGAGATGAGCAGTTCTTC; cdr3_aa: CASSMLGTGDEQFF
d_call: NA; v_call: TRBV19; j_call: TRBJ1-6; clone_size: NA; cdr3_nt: TGTGCCAGTAGTATACGCGGTAATTCACCCCTCCACTTT; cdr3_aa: CASSIRGNSPLHF
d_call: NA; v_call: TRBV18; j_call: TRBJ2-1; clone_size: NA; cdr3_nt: TGTGCCAGCTCACGAAGGGAGAAGATCTACAATGAGCAGTTCTTC; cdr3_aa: CASSRREKIYNEQFF
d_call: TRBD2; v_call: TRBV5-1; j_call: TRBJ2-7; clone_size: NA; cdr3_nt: TGCGCCAGCAGCTTAAGCGGGAGCCAGAGCGAGCAGTACTTC; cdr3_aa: CASSLSGSQSEQYF
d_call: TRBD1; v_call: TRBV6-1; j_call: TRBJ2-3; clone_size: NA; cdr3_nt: TGTGCCAGCAGTGAAGCCCACCGGGACAGGGACTTCACAGATACGCAGTATTTT; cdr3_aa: CASSEAHRDRDFTDTQYF
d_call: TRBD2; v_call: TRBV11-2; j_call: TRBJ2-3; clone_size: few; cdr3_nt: TGTGCCAGCAGCTACTGGACTAGCAGGTCAGATACGCAGTATTTT; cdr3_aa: CASSYWTSRSDTQYF
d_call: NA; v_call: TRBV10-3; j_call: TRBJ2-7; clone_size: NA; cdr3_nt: TGTGCCATCAGTGAGGACACTCTCCACGAGCAGTACTTC; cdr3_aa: CAISEDTLHEQYF
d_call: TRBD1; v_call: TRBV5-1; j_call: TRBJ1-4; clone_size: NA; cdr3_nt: TGCGCCAGCAGCGGGGGGACAGCTGGTAATGAAAAACTGTTTTTT; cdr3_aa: CASSGGTAGNEKLFF
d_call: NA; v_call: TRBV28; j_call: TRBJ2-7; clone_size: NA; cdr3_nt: TGTGCCAGCAGTTCCGGCAACTCCTACGAGCAGTACTTC; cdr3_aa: CASSSGNSYEQYF
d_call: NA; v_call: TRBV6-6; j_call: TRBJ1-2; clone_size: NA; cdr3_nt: TGTGCCAGCAGCCCGATGGAGGGTGGAGGCTACACCTTC; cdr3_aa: CASSPMEGGGYTF
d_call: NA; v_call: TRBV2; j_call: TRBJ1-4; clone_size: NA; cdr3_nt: TGTGCCAGCAGGGGGTTAACTAATGAAAAACTGTTTTTT; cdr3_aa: CASRGLTNEKLFF
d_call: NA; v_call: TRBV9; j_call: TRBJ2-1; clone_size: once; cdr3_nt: TGTGCCAGCAGCGTAGGGACTACCAATGAGCAGTTCTTC; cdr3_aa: CASSVGTTNEQFF
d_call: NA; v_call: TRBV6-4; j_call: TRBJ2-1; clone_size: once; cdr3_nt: TGTGCCAGCAGCTTAGAGGGATACTCCTACAATGAGCAGTTCTTC; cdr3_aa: CASSLEGYSYNEQFF
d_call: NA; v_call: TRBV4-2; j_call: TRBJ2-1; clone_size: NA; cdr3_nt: TGTGCCAGCAGCCATCCCCCTGGGACATCTGACTCCTACAATGAGCAGTTCTTC; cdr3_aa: CASSHPPGTSDSYNEQFF
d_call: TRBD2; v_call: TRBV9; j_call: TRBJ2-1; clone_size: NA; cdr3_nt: TGTGCCAGCAGCTCACAGAGCGGGAGTGACAATGAGCAGTTCTTC; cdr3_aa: CASSSQSGSDNEQFF
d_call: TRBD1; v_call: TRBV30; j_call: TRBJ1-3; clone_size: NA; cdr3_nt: TGTGCCCGGGACAGGGGCTCTGGAAACACCATATATTTT; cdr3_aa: CARDRGSGNTIYF
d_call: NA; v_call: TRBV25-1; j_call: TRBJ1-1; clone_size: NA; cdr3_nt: TGTGCCAGCGGGACGGGCTTATACACTGAAGCTTTCTTT; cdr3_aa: CASGTGLYTEAFF
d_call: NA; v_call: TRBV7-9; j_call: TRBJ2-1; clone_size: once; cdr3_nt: TGTGCCAGCAGCCCTCCTTTTGACAACTACAATGAGCAGTTCTTC; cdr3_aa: CASSPPFDNYNEQFF
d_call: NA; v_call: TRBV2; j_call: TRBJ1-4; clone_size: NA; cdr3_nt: TGTGCCAGCAGAGACGGACAAGCTAATGAAAAACTGTTTTTT; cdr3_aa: CASRDGQANEKLFF
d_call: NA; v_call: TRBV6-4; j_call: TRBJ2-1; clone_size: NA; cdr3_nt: TGTGCCAGCAGTGACTCGTCTGGAAGGAATGAGCAGTTCTTC; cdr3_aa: CASSDSSGRNEQFF
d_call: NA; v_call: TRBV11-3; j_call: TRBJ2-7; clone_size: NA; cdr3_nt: TGTGCCAGCAGCTTAGAGACGGGCCACGAGCAGTACTTC; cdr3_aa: CASSLETGHEQYF
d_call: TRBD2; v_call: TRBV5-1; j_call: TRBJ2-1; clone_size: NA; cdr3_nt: TGCGCCAGCAGCTCTAGCGGGAGCTCCTACAATGAGCAGTTCTTC; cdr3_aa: CASSSSGSSYNEQFF
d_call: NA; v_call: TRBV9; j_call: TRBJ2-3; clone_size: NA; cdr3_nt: TGTGCCAGCACCAAAGGGGGGGCGACCCCCCCCGATACGCAGTATTTT; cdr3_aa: CASTKGGATPPDTQYF
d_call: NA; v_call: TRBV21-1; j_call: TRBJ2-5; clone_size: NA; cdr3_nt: TGTGCCAGCAGCTCCCTGAAGGGGGAAGAGACCCAGTACTTC; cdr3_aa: CASSSLKGEETQYF
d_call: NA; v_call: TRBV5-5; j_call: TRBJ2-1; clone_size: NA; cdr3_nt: TGTGCCAGCAGCTATATGGGTTTAAAGCAGTTCTTC; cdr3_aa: CASSYMGLKQFF
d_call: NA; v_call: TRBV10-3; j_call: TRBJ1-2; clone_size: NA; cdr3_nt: TGTGCCATCAGTGAGTCTCTATCCCGGACGGTGGATGGCTACACCTTC; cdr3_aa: CAISESLSRTVDGYTF
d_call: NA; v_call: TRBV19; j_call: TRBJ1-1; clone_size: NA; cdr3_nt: TGTGCCAGTAGTACCAGGAGGGGCACTGAAGCTTTCTTT; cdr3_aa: CASSTRRGTEAFF
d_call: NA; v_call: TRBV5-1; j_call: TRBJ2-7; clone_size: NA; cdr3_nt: TGCGCCAGCAGCTTGCGCGAACTAGGGTATAGCATGTACGAGCAGTACTTC; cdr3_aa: CASSLRELGYSMYEQYF
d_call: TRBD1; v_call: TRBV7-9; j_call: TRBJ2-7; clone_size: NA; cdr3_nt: TGTGCCAGCAGCTTAAGTAGGGGGCATTACTCCTACGAGCAGTACTTC; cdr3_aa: CASSLSRGHYSYEQYF
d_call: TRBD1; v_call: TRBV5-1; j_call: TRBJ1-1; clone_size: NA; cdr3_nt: TGCGCCAGCAGCAAAGGGACAGGGGGCAGGGGGACTGAAGCTTTCTTT; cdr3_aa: CASSKGTGGRGTEAFF
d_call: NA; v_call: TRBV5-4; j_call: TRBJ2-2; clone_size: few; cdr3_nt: TGTGCCAGCAGCTTGTCTCAGGGAACGAACACCGGGGAGCTGTTTTTT; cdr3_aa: CASSLSQGTNTGELFF
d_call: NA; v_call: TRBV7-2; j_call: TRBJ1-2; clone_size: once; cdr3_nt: TGTGCCAGCAGCGCCGCGGGAAACTATGGCTACACCTTC; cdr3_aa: CASSAAGNYGYTF
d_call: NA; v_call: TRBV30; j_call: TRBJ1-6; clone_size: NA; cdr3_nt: TGTGCCTGGGATGCGGGGTCTGTCGCTTATAATTCACCCCTCCACTTT; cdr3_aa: CAWDAGSVAYNSPLHF
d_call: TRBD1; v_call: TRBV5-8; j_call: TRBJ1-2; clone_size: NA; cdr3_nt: TGTGCCAGCAGCCGCTGGCAGGGGGCTCAAAATGGCTACACCTTC; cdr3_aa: CASSRWQGAQNGYTF
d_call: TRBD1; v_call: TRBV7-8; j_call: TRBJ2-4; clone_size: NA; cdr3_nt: TGTGCCAGCAGCTCGCTGACAGGGGGCGACATTCAGTACTTC; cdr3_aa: CASSSLTGGDIQYF
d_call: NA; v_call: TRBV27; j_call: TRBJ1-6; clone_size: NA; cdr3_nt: TGTGCCAGCATGCGGAGAGGCTCCTATAATTCACCCCTCCACTTT; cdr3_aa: CASMRRGSYNSPLHF